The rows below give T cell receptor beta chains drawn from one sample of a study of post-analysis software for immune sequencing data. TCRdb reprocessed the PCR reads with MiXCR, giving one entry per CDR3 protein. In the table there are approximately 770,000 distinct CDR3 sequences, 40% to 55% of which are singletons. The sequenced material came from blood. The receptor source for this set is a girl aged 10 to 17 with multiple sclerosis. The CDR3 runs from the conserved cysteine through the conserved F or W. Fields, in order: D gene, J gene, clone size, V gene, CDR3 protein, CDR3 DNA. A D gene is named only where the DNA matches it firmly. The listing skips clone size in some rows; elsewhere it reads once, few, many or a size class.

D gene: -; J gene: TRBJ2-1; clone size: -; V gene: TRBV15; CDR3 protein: CATSRGGTPRGVNYNEQFF; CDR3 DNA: TGTGCCACCAGCAGAGGGGGGACTCCTCGGGGCGTCAACTACAATGAGCAGTTCTTC
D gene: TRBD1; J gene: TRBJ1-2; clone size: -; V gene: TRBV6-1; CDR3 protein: CAGSPSPGTANYGYTF; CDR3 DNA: TGTGCCGGCAGTCCGAGCCCCGGGACAGCTAACTATGGCTACACCTTC
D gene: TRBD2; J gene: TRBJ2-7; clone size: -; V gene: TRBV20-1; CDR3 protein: CSAREGGAGVGEGQYF; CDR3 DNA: TGCAGTGCTAGAGAAGGCGGAGCGGGAGTGGGGGAAGGGCAGTACTTC
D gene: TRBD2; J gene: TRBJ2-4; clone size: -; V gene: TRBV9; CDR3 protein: CASSLPIAGGPSIQYF; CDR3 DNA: TGTGCCAGCAGCCTTCCCATAGCGGGAGGGCCGAGCATTCAGTACTTC
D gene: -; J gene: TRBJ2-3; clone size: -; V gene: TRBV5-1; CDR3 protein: CASSAGTPDTQYF; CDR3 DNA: TGCGCCAGCAGCGCCGGGACTCCAGATACGCAGTATTTT
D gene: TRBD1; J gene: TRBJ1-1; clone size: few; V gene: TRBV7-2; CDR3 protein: CASSLYGTGNTEAFF; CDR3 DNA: TGTGCCAGCAGCTTATATGGGACAGGGAACACTGAAGCTTTCTTT
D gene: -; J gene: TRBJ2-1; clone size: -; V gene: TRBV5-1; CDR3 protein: CASSSTGISAQETQFF; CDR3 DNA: TGCGCCAGCAGCTCCACAGGGATAAGCGCCCAAGAGACCCAGTTCTTC
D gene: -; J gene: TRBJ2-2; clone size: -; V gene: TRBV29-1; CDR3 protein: CSVGLPGFSTGELFF; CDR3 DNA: TGCAGCGTGGGACTCCCAGGGTTTAGTACCGGGGAGCTGTTTTTT
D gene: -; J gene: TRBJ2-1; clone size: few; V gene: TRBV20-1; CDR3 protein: CSARDRVADSYNEQFF; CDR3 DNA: TGCAGTGCTAGAGATCGGGTAGCGGACTCCTACAATGAGCAGTTCTTC
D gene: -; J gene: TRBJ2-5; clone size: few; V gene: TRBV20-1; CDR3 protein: CSAIPRTAQETQYF; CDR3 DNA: TGCAGTGCTATTCCCCGGACGGCACAAGAGACCCAGTACTTC
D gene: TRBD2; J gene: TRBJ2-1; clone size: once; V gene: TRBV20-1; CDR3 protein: CSATLAGGNFYNEQFF; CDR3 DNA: TGCAGTGCTACTCTAGCGGGAGGAAACTTTTACAATGAGCAGTTCTTC